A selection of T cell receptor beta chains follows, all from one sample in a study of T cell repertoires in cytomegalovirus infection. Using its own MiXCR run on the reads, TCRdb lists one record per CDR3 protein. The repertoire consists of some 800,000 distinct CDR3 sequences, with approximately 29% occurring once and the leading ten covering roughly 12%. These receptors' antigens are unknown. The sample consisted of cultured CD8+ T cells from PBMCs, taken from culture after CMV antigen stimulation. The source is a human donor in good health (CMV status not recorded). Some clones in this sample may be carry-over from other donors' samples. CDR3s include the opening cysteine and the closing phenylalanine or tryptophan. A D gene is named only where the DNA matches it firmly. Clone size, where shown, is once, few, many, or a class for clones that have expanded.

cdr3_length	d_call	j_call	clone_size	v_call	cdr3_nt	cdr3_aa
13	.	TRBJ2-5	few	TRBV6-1	TGTGCCACCCTGGGGCAGGGAGAACGGACCCAGTACTTC	CATLGQGERTQYF
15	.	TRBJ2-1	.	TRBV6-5	TGTGCCAGCAGTTACGGCTCTAGCGTTGGAAATGAGCAGTTCTTC	CASSYGSSVGNEQFF
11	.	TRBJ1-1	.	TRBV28	TGTGCCAGCAGTTTGCTACTTGAAGCTTTCTTT	CASSLLLEAFF
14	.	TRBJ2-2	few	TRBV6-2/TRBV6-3	TGTGCCAGCATAGGGTTTGCGGGCACCGGGGAGCTGTTTTTT	CASIGFAGTGELFF
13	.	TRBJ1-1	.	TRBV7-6	TGTGCCAGCACGGGGACATCAACACATAGAGCTTTCTTT	CASTGTSTHRAFF
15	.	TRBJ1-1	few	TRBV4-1	TGCGCCAGCAGCCAAGATCCCCAGACGAACACTGAAGCTTTCTTT	CASSQDPQTNTEAFF
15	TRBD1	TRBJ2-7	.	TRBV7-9	TGTGCCAGCAGCTCAGCGGACAGGGGGATATACGAGCAGTACTTC	CASSSADRGIYEQYF
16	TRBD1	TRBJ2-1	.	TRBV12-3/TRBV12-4	TGTGCCAGCAGTTTAACCGGGGACAGGGGGTCGGATGAGCAGTTCTTC	CASSLTGDRGSDEQFF
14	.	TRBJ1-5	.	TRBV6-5	TGTGCCAGCAGTTACTCGTGGGGGTATCAGCCCCAGCATTTT	CASSYSWGYQPQHF
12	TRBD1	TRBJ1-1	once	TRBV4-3	TGCGCCAGCAGCCAGAGGGACAGTGAAGCTTTCTTT	CASSQRDSEAFF
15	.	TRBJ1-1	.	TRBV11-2	TGTGCCAGCAGCTCCAACGCCCGGGCCCCGACGAAAGCTTTCTTT	CASSSNARAPTKAFF
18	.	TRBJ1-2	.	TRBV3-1	TGTGCCAGCAGCCCGGCGTGGGGCGACAGCCAGCCTAACTATGGCTACACCTTC	CASSPAWGDSQPNYGYTF
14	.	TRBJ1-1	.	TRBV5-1	TGCGCCAGCAGCTTCCCAGAGCTGAACACTGAAGCTTTCTTT	CASSFPELNTEAFF
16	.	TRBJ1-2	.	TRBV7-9	TGTGCCATTCTGGGCGGGTTCTACGGGACATTTTTTGGCTACACCTTC	CAILGGFYGTFFGYTF
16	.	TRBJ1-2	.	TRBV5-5	TGTGCCAGCAGCTTGCTCCCCCAGGGGCAGAACTATGGCTACACCTTC	CASSLLPQGQNYGYTF
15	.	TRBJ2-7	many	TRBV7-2	TGTGCCAGCAGCCCCCTGGGGGGGCCGGGATACGAGCAGTACTTC	CASSPLGGPGYEQYF
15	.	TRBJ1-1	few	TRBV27	TGTGCCAGCAGTCACCTGCGGGGGCGAGGCACTGAAGCTTTCTTT	CASSHLRGRGTEAFF
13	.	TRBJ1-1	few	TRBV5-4	TGTGCCAGCAGCCCTCGATCGGACACTGAAGCTTTCTTT	CASSPRSDTEAFF
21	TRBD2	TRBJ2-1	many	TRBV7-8	TGTGCCAGCAGCTTAGTGTTTGACCGGTATGGTGTTGCGGGGGACTACAATGAGCAGTTCTTC	CASSLVFDRYGVAGDYNEQFF
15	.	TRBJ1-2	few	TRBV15	TGTGCCACCAGCAGAGATCTAACAGATAACTATGGCTACACCTTC	CATSRDLTDNYGYTF
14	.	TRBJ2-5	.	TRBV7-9	TGTGCCAGCAGCTCGGGACACTCCCAAGAGACCCAGTACTTC	CASSSGHSQETQYF
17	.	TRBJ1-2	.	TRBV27	TGTGCCAGCAGTTTATCAGGGCACGGATGGGGCTTCTATGGCTACACCTTC	CASSLSGHGWGFYGYTF
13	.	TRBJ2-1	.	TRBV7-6	TGTGCTAGCGCCGGGGGGCTGGACAATGAGCAGTTCTTC	CASAGGLDNEQFF
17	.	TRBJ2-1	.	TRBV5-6	TGTGCCAGCAGCTCGTTCCCTGGGGGGAGCTCCTACAATGAGCAGTTCTTC	CASSSFPGGSSYNEQFF
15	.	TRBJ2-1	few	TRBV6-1	TGTGCCAGCAGCCGTTCGGGCGTGTCCTACAATGAGCAGTTCTTC	CASSRSGVSYNEQFF
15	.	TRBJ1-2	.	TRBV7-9	TGTGCCAGCAGCTTAGGGGGGCCGATTAACTCTGGCTACACCTTC	CASSLGGPINSGYTF
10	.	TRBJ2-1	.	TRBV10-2	TGCGCCAGCCAGGATTATGAGCAGTTCTTC	CASQDYEQFF
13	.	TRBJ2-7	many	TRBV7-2	TGTGCCAGCAGCGTAGGGAGACTGAGGGAGCAGTACTTC	CASSVGRLREQYF
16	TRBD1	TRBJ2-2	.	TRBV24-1	TGTGCCACCAGTGATTGGAAAACAGGGGACACCGGGGAGCTGTTTTTT	CATSDWKTGDTGELFF
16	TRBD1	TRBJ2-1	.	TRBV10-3	TGTGCCATCAGTAAGACAGGGGGAGGCTCCTACAATGAGCAGTTCTTC	CAISKTGGGSYNEQFF
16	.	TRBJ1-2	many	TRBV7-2	TGTGCCAGCAGCTTAACTAGTTTCTGGGGGGCGCAAGGCTACACCTTC	CASSLTSFWGAQGYTF
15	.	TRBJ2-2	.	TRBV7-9	TGTGCCAGCAGCTTGACAGGATCCCCCACCGGGGAGCTGTTTTTT	CASSLTGSPTGELFF
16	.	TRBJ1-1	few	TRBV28	TGTGCCAGCAATCGTAAGCGATGGGATCGGGACACTGAAGCTTTCTTT	CASNRKRWDRDTEAFF
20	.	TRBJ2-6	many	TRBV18	TGTGCCAGCTCACCGAAGACAGAGGAGGGTGACTACTCTGGGGCCAACGTCCTGACTTTC	CASSPKTEEGDYSGANVLTF
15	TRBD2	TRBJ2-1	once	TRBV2	TGTGCCAGCGAGACTAGCGGGGGGGGTTACAATGAGCAGTTCTTC	CASETSGGGYNEQFF
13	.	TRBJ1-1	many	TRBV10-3	TGTGCCATCAGGGTAGACCTGAACACTGAAGCTTTCTTT	CAIRVDLNTEAFF
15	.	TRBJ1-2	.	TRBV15	TGTGCCACCAGCAGAGTAAGGACGGGGATTTATGGCTACACCTTC	CATSRVRTGIYGYTF
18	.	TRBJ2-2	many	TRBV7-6	TGTGCCAGCAGCTTAGAGAGTGGACTACGAACGAACACCGGGGAGCTGTTTTTT	CASSLESGLRTNTGELFF
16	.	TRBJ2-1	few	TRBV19	TGTGCCAGTAGTCCTCTCCATGCCGTAGGGGGTGGTGAGCAGTTCTTC	CASSPLHAVGGGEQFF
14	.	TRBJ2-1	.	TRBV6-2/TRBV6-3	TGTGCCAGCAGTAATCTTGGGACTTACAATGAGCAGTTCTTC	CASSNLGTYNEQFF
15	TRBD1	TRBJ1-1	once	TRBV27	TGTGCCAGCAGTTTAATCGGGACAGGGGACACTGAAGCTTTCTTT	CASSLIGTGDTEAFF
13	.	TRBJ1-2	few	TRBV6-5	TGTGCCAGCAGTTACACCACGAACTATGGCTACACCTTC	CASSYTTNYGYTF
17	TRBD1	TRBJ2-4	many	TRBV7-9	TGTGCCAGCAGCTACGAGGACAGGGCAAACGCCAAAAACATTCAGTACTTC	CASSYEDRANAKNIQYF
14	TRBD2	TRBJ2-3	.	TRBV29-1	TGCAGCCTTGGCGGGGGGAAAATCACAGATACGCAGTATTTT	CSLGGGKITDTQYF